This T cell receptor (beta chain) was sequenced in a study of cytomegalovirus exposure and HLA in healthy donors. Looking at the study overall: Clustering assigned about 80% of the approximately 400 genotyped donors to the Caucasian-associated ancestry cluster. Study outcomes and limitations: Earlier analysis looked at TCR beta V segments, and most were productive about 90% or about 30% of the time. Exclusion applied to some V segments, including TRBV6-2 and TRBV6-3, as they were indistinguishable. Altogether, 170 or so TCR beta chains were recorded as cytomegalovirus-associated.

PCR primers comprised 60 Vbeta and 13 Jbeta primers. Clones were read by immunoSEQ multiplex PCR, and TCRdb kept only the in-frame ones, dropping some. The sample holds 120,000 or so clones, 70% to 90% seen once. V was clipped by 8 bases and J by 2 bases, with 18 bases between them. CDR3 size: 15 residues. Germline CDR1 and CDR2: LNHDA and SQIVND (reference sequence). This clone was recorded once. Its antigen remains unidentified. The chain links TRBV19 to TRBJ1-1, with D hard to call. The TCR comes from a man aged 40-55 years in good health and CMV-seronegative. Sequenced sample: PBMCs. CDR3 region: CASRSGEGPNTEAFF. The DNA for the CDR3 is TGTGCCAGTCGGAGCGGGGAGGGCCCTAACACTGAAGCTTTCTTT.